Listed here are 3 T cell receptor beta chains from one sample, sequenced in a study of CD8+ T cells in alopecia areata. Sequencing used cDNA as its template, made by extracting RNA and reverse transcribing it. Data came from immunoSEQ multiplex PCR; TCRdb stores just in-frame clones and leaves some out. The repertoire includes 200,000 to 250,000 clones, around three fifths of them detected once, and 0.45% sits in the top ten. The material was CD4+ T cells sorted from blood, obtained at week 0. These TCRs come from a human donor with alopecia areata.

The V gene is TRBV7-9, the J gene TRBJ2-4; the D gene is possibly TRBD1 (6 bases). Germline-derived CDR1 and CDR2 are SEHNR and FQNEAQ (reference sequence). Trimming pared 5 bases from V and 7 bases from J, leaving 18 bases between. There are 15 residues in the CDR3. CDR3 in amino acids: CASSAKRDRRNIQYF. CDR3 nucleotides: TGTGCCAGCAGCGCTAAGAGAGACAGGCGGAACATTCAGTACTTC.

This clone was observed a few times. The chain uses TRBV6-5 and TRBJ2-2; no firm D call. The CDR3 is 15 residues long. V gave up 5 bases and J gave up 5 bases, with 15 bases separating them. CDR1 is MNHEY and CDR2 is SVGAGI in the germline V gene. The CDR3 DNA follows: TGTGCCAGCAGTCCGCCCACGACGGCTACCGGGGAGCTGTTTTTT. Translated, it gives CASSPPTTATGELFF.

The chain joins TRBV30 to TRBJ2-7; no definite D call. This CDR3 spans 11 amino acids. Germline CDR1 and CDR2: GTSNPN and SVGIG (reference sequence). Trimming took off 3 bases at V and 5 bases at J, with 8 bases between the two ends. In DNA form, the CDR3 reads TGTGCCTGGAGCCGGCGCGACGAGCAGTACTTC. Translated: CAWSRRDEQYF.